This T cell receptor (beta chain) was sequenced in a study of a mutant IDH1 vaccine in newly diagnosed glioma. Whole-study context: Vaccinations were initiated 4-6 weeks following radiotherapy alone, or were given together with temozolomide cycles. Mean patient age was around 40 years; 62.5% were male and about 40% female. Findings and limits, study-wide: The occurrence of vaccine-induced immune responses was seen in around 94% of patients.

As to this clone: No antigen is known for it.

The CDR3 totals 14 residues. Germline V CDR1 and CDR2: MNHNY, SVGAGI (reference sequence). Trimming removed 2 bases from V and 2 bases from J, with 9 bases in between. This sample's time point: week 35, safety follow-up. The study gave 300 ug of mutant IDH1 20-mer peptide per vaccine dose, with topical imiquimod. All eight of the vaccinations patients received fell in weeks 1, 3, 5, 7, 11, 15, 19 and 23. Using immunoSEQ multiplex PCR, the repertoire was profiled, and TCRdb retains in-frame clones only, with some absent. The data show over 45,000 clones, with 76% seen just once and about 12% held by the top ten.

The chain is built from TRBV6-6 and TRBJ1-1, with D maybe TRBD1 (6 bases). This sample comprised PBMCs, obtained from a glioma patient whose treatment included an IDH1 peptide vaccine. The sequence was collected from a man aged 35-49 years with glioma. CDR3 in DNA: TGTGCCAGCAGTTACGCAGGGGCAAACACTGAAGCTTTCTTT. Its protein product is CASSYAGANTEAFF.